These 6 T cell receptor beta chains share one sample of origin, sequenced in a study of T cell repertoires in cytomegalovirus infection. TCRdb redid the calling of the reads with MiXCR, one entry per CDR3 protein. The table shows about 240,000 distinct CDR3 sequences, with around 6.4% occurring only once. The material sequenced was PBMCs. The receptors come from a human donor in good health (CMV status not recorded). Some clones in this sample may be carry-over from other donors' samples.

The rearrangement uses TRBV29-1 and TRBJ1-2; the D is unclear. V was pared by 5 bases and J by 6 bases, with 16 bases between. CDR1 and CDR2 from the germline V gene are SQVTM and ANQGSEA. The CDR3 extends over 13 amino acids. The CDR3 loop is CSVLLEQRNGYTF. CDR3 bases: TGCAGCGTTTTGTTGGAGCAGAGGAATGGCTACACCTTC.

Ten or more counts support this clonotype. The gene calls are TRBV6-2 or TRBV6-3 and TRBJ2-2, with TRBD2 as a possible D gene (5 bases). The CDR3 consists of 14 residues. CDR1 is MNHEY and CDR2 is SVGEGT in the germline V gene. V was trimmed by 7 bases and J by 0 bases, leaving 9 bases between them. CDR3 coding DNA: TGTGCCAGCACTGAGGGCTCGAACACCGGGGAGCTGTTTTTT. Amino acid sequence: CASTEGSNTGELFF.

This clonotype was detected ten times or more. This sequence joins TRBV6-2 or TRBV6-3 and TRBJ2-1, with D unresolved. This CDR3 is built from 12 residues. Germline CDR1 and CDR2: MNHEY and SVGEGT. The V gene lost 5 bases and the J gene lost 6 bases, with 8 bases spanning the gap. The CDR3 coding sequence is TGTGCCAGCAGTCAAACCCCCAATGAGCAGTTCTTC. It specifies CASSQTPNEQFF.

This clonotype was counted many times. CDR3 coding DNA: TGTGCCAGCAGCTTAGGATCCGGAATCTATGGCTACACCTTC. This gives the protein CASSLGSGIYGYTF. V gene TRBV7-2 combines with J gene TRBJ1-2, with D hard to call. The V and J ends lost 1 base and 4 bases respectively, with 10 bases between them. The CDR3 consists of 14 residues. Germline V gene data show CDR1 as SGHTA and CDR2 as FQGNSA.

In this sample, this clonotype turned up many times. This chain uses TRBV6-2 or TRBV6-3 with TRBJ2-7, with D possibly TRBD2 on 6 matching bases. With 6 bases removed from V and 1 base from J, the gap between germline ends came to 10 bases. From germline, CDR1 is MNHEY and CDR2 SVGEGT. The CDR3 is 13 amino acids. The CDR3 DNA sequence: TGTGCCAGCAGGGGAGGCGGATCCTACGAGCAGTACTTC. The encoded protein is CASRGGGSYEQYF.

This clonotype was found a few times. This rearrangement joins TRBV2 to TRBJ2-7; tentatively, D is TRBD2 (5 bases). Germline V lookup: CDR1 SNHLY, CDR2 FYNNEI. The V end lost 4 bases, the J end lost 1 base, and 11 bases lay between the germline ends. CDR3 length equals 14 residues. CDR3 residues: CASSATEGSYEQYF. CDR3 bases: TGTGCCAGCAGTGCCACCGAGGGATCCTACGAGCAGTACTTC. Together with reference TRBV2 and TRBJ2-7, the CDR3 gives the full variable domain: EPEVTQTPSHQVTQMGQEVILRCVPISNHLYFYWYRQILGQKVEFLVSFYNNEISEKSEIFDDQFSVERPDGSNFTLKIRSTKLEDSAMYFCASSATEGSYEQYFGPGTRLTVT.